The rows below give T cell receptor beta chains drawn from one sample of a study of T-cell reconstitution after alpha-beta-depleted transplantation in children. TCRdb re-called the PCR reads through MiXCR, storing one row per CDR3 protein. The sample gives about 90,000 distinct CDR3 sequences, about 14% of which show up once; 15% to 20% is in the top ten. The sequenced sample was PBMCs, mostly from graft donor cells, obtained 180 days after TCRalphabeta/CD19-depleted stem cell transplant. The receptors here all came from a male patient aged 2 to 10 who had a stem cell transplant for acute lymphoblastic leukemia, so the T cells may come from the graft donor. The conserved cysteine and the conserved F or W are not part of the CDR3 here. The order of the fields is V gene, D gene, CDR3 length, CDR3 protein. D genes are given only for firm matches.

V: TRBV3-1
D: .
length: 15
CDR3: ASSQESVRRAAGELF

V: TRBV27
D: .
length: 10
CDR3: ASSTARGEQY

V: TRBV12-3/TRBV12-4
D: .
length: 11
CDR3: ASSLASRAPGY

V: TRBV25-1
D: .
length: 11
CDR3: ASSEGYAYEQY

V: TRBV5-1
D: TRBD1
length: 12
CDR3: ASSFWGQGTEAF

V: TRBV11-2
D: .
length: 12
CDR3: ASSGVKWNEKLF

V: TRBV27
D: .
length: 10
CDR3: ASRRGQETQY

V: TRBV7-2
D: .
length: 11
CDR3: ASSLADYYGYT

V: TRBV12-3/TRBV12-4
D: .
length: 15
CDR3: ASSSSPLPDPNSPLH

V: TRBV7-2
D: .
length: 14
CDR3: ASSLASPAGRETQY

V: TRBV5-5
D: .
length: 14
CDR3: ASSHLQIWYQETQY

V: TRBV2
D: .
length: 17
CDR3: ASRAPNRDMVAFQETQY

V: TRBV20-1
D: .
length: 12
CDR3: SARGGYTYNEQF

V: TRBV7-9
D: .
length: 12
CDR3: ASSLGQGGGTQY

V: TRBV5-6
D: .
length: 15
CDR3: ASSLGGRGSSYNEQF

V: TRBV2
D: .
length: 11
CDR3: ASGGWGANVLT

V: TRBV20-1
D: .
length: 13
CDR3: SARAHQGRAGELF

V: TRBV30
D: TRBD2
length: 9
CDR3: AGAGEYEQY